One sample yielded the 25 T cell receptor beta chains listed below, sequenced in a study of naive and memory T cell subsets. An equimolar mix of two oligonucleotides served as the beta constant-region primer for TRBC1 and TRBC2. Each CDR3 protein is one row after TCRdb ran MiXCR on the UMI-ligation and nested PCR reads. The sample lists 19,000 or so distinct CDR3 sequences, 9.5% to 11% seen once, with less than 20% in the top ten. Specimen: central memory CD8+ T cells from blood. The receptors originated from a human donor in good health.

This clonotype appeared many times. A much more abundant neighbour one base away suggests this may be a read error. The chain recombines TRBV7-8 with TRBJ2-7, with D perhaps TRBD1 or TRBD2 (5 bases each). Germline lookup yields CDR1 SGHVS and CDR2 FQNEAQ. Trimming shortened V by 6 bases and J by 0 bases, and 18 bases separated the two germline ends. This CDR3 contains 16 residues. The CDR3 spells CASSSPGRTSSYEQYF. The DNA of the CDR3 is TGTGCCAGCAGTTCCCCGGGACGCACTAGCTCCTACGAGCAGTACTTC.

Only a few counts were recorded for this clonotype. The rearrangement uses TRBV6-2 or TRBV6-3 and TRBJ2-7; TRBD2 aligns across 13 bases. After removal of 5 bases from V and 1 base from J, the junction contained 5 bases not matched to a gene. There are 16 residues in the CDR3. Germline V gene lookup returns CDR1 MNHEY and CDR2 SVGEGT. CDR3 DNA: TGTGCCAGCAGTGCGGGACTAGCGGGGAAATCCTACGAGCAGTACTTC. Protein sequence: CASSAGLAGKSYEQYF.

V usage is TRBV5-4 and J usage is TRBJ2-1; the match to TRBD2 covers 7 bases. CDR3 length: 17 residues. Losses at the gene ends were 0 bases for V and 0 bases for J; bases not matched to a gene: 6. Germline CDR1 is SGHNT and CDR2 is YYREEE (reference sequence). Written as DNA, the CDR3 is TGTGCCAGCAGCTTGGAGTACGGCGGGAGCTCCTACAATGAGCAGTTCTTC. The encoded protein is CASSLEYGGSSYNEQFF.

The rearrangement joins TRBV11-1 to TRBJ2-1; a possible D gene is TRBD1 (6 bases). Germline V gives CDR1 SGHAT, CDR2 FQDESV (reference sequence). V lost 2 bases and J lost 5, with 10 bases in between. The CDR3 loop spans 14 amino acids. CDR3 residues: CASSLRGNHNEQFF. The CDR3 nucleotides read TGTGCCAGCAGCTTAAGGGGGAATCACAATGAGCAGTTCTTC.

V gene TRBV24-1 combines with J gene TRBJ2-2; perhaps D is TRBD1 or TRBD2 (5 bases each). This CDR3 has 14 residues. Germline-derived CDR1 and CDR2 are KGHDR and SFDVKD. Trimming cost V 6 bases and J 5 bases, with 12 bases left between them. CDR3 DNA sequence: TGTGCCACCAGTTCCTCAGGGAGAACCGGGGAGCTGTTTTTT. Protein product: CATSSSGRTGELFF.

This clonotype turned up a few times. The J gene is TRBJ1-1, the V gene TRBV9; D call uncertain. The CDR3 runs 15 residues. In germline, CDR1 is SGDLS, CDR2 YYNGEE. V shed 0 bases and J shed 0 bases, with 9 bases lying between them. The CDR3 region is CASSVAGGLNTEAFF. CDR3 coding DNA: TGTGCCAGCAGCGTAGCAGGAGGACTGAACACTGAAGCTTTCTTT.

This clonotype has a count of ten or more. At one end, the junction sequence differs from germline, possibly due to a read error. This chain joins TRBV7-9 and TRBJ2-3, with 7 nucleotides matching TRBD2. Germline CDR1 is SEHNR and CDR2 is FQNEAQ (reference sequence). This CDR3 is 15 amino acids long. CDR3 nucleotides: TGTGCCAGCAGCTTATACGGCGGGAGCAGAGATACGCAGTATTTT. This gives the protein CASSLYGGSRDTQYF.

This clonotype was seen ten or more times. The chain has TRBV7-9 and TRBJ2-2; D is unclear. The germline gives CDR1 SEHNR, CDR2 FQNEAQ (reference sequence). The CDR3 has 14 residues. Trimming removed 4 bases from V and 1 base from J, with 7 bases in between. This CDR3 reads CASSSPGNTGELFF. As DNA, the CDR3 is TGTGCCAGCAGCTCCCCGGGGAACACCGGGGAGCTGTTTTTT.

CDR3 in amino acids: CASSSPSGGSYNEQFF. CDR3 DNA: TGTGCCAGCAGCTCACCTAGCGGGGGCTCCTACAATGAGCAGTTCTTC. The V call is TRBV7-8, the J call TRBJ2-1; 10 nucleotides line up with TRBD2. V was clipped by 4 bases and J by 0 bases; unmatched bases: 3. This CDR3 is 16 amino acids long. CDR1 and CDR2 (germline): SGHVS, FQNEAQ.

V gene TRBV27 combines with J gene TRBJ1-5; D is uncertain. Deletions cut 1 base from V and 1 base from J, with 5 bases between. CDR1 is MNHEY and CDR2 is SMNVEV in the germline V gene (reference sequence). This CDR3 is built from 14 residues. In DNA, the CDR3 is TGTGCCAGCAGTTTATTTCGGAGCAATCAGCCCCAGCATTTT. Residues: CASSLFRSNQPQHF.

The J gene is TRBJ2-7, the V gene TRBV6-1, with D tentatively TRBD1 or TRBD2 (5 bases each). Germline CDR1 is MNHNS and CDR2 is SASEGT. The CDR3 has 12 amino acids. Trimming took off 6 bases at V and 6 bases at J, with 12 bases between the two ends. DNA of the CDR3: TGTGCCAGCAGAGACGGGGCAGGCGAGCAGTACTTC. This gives the protein CASRDGAGEQYF.

This clonotype was seen a handful of times. The chain recombines TRBV12-3 or TRBV12-4 with TRBJ2-3, with D perhaps TRBD2 (6 bases). There are 14 residues in the CDR3. Trimming shortened V by 6 bases and J by 2 bases, and 12 bases separated the two germline ends. Here the CDR3 reads CASSSGSPTDTQYF. For the CDR3, the DNA is TGTGCCAGCAGCTCCGGGAGCCCCACAGATACGCAGTATTTT.

This clonotype was observed a few times. This chain connects TRBV6-5 to TRBJ1-5, with a tentative D call TRBD1 (5 bases). Germline V gene lookup returns CDR1 MNHEY and CDR2 SVGAGI. The V end lost 6 bases, the J end lost 8 bases, and 14 bases lay between the germline ends. There are 13 residues in the CDR3. The CDR3 region has the DNA TGTGCCAGCAGACGGGGGGTGATCGAGCCCCAGCATTTT. Encoded protein: CASRRGVIEPQHF.

This clonotype has at least ten counts. The chain is built from TRBV15 and TRBJ2-5; 8 bases agree with TRBD2. With 1 base clipped from V and 2 bases from J, the junction kept 6 bases outside the gene matches. The CDR3 is made up of 16 amino acids. Germline CDR1 LNHNV, CDR2 YYDKDF (reference sequence). CDR3 in amino acids: CATSRVLAGGQETQYF. In DNA, the CDR3 is TGTGCCACCAGCAGAGTCTTGGCGGGAGGTCAAGAGACCCAGTACTTC.

Remarks on this clonotype: Since a much larger clone is just one base distant, this may be a read error. J is TRBJ1-1 and V is TRBV29-1, with 10 bases matching TRBD1. The CDR3 totals 14 residues. Trimming took 3 bases from V and 6 from J; bases not matched to a gene: 7. CDR1 is SQVTM, CDR2 ANQGSEA, per germline. This CDR3 reads CSVEVDRGFSEAFF. CDR3 DNA sequence: TGCAGCGTTGAGGTGGACAGGGGGTTTTCTGAAGCTTTCTTT. Combining the CDR3 with reference TRBV29-1 and TRBJ1-1 gives the whole variable domain SAVISQKPSRDICQRGTSLTIQCQVDSQVTMMFWYRQQPGQSLTLIATANQGSEATYESGFVIDKFPISRPNLTFSTLTVSNMSPEDSSIYLCSVEVDRGFSEAFFGQGTRLTVV.

V and J are TRBV7-2 and TRBJ2-1; the match to TRBD2 covers 8 bases. The V gene end was trimmed by 5 bases and the J gene end by 4 bases; junction bases not matched to a gene: 10. The CDR3 covers 16 residues. The germline CDR1 and CDR2 sequences are SGHTA and FQGNSA. The CDR3 coding sequence is TGTGCCAGCAGCCTCCGAGCTAGCGGGCCTTACAATGAGCAGTTCTTC. It codes for CASSLRASGPYNEQFF.

This clonotype was counted many times. The chain couples TRBV27 to TRBJ2-1; D is perhaps TRBD1 or TRBD2 (5 bases each). The V gene lost 2 bases and the J gene lost 10 bases, with 12 bases spanning the gap. The CDR3 is 13 residues long. Looked up from germline, CDR1 is MNHEY and CDR2 is SMNVEV (reference sequence). The CDR3 region has the DNA TGTGCCAGCAGTTTAGGGGGTAGCTGGGAGCAGTTCTTC. This gives the protein CASSLGGSWEQFF.

At least ten counts were recorded for this clonotype. The CDR3 is CASSRTGTSGTDTQYF. CDR3 DNA: TGTGCCAGCAGCCGGACCGGGACTAGCGGGACAGATACGCAGTATTTT. V gene TRBV6-4 combines with J gene TRBJ2-3; 12 bases are shared with TRBD2. Germline trimming cut 6 bases from V and 3 bases from J; bases unmatched to any gene: 7. Germline CDR1 reads MRHNA; CDR2 reads SNTAGT. This CDR3 is built from 16 residues.

This clonotype was observed at least ten times. V gene TRBV27 combines with J gene TRBJ2-1, with no clear D. Germline loops: CDR1 MNHEY, CDR2 SMNVEV (reference sequence). V lost 2 bases and J 10 bases, leaving 18 bases between the germline ends. The CDR3 is 15 amino acids. CDR3 nucleotide sequence: TGTGCCAGCAGTTTAAGTGCAGGTCTCGGTCGGGAGCAGTTCTTC. Residues: CASSLSAGLGREQFF.

This clonotype was seen a few times. The V and J genes are TRBV6-4 and TRBJ2-1, with TRBD1 as a possible D gene (8 bases). The germline gives CDR1 MRHNA, CDR2 SNTAGT. The CDR3 runs to 15 residues. V was shortened by 3 bases and J by 8 bases, with 17 bases between the two germline ends. This chain's CDR3 is CASSDGDRGGDEQFF. CDR3 nucleotide sequence: TGTGCCAGCAGTGATGGCGACAGGGGAGGGGATGAGCAGTTCTTC.

V is TRBV19 and J is TRBJ2-2, with D perhaps TRBD1 or TRBD2 (6 bases each). CDR1 LNHDA and CDR2 SQIVND come from the germline V gene (reference sequence). The CDR3 is made up of 13 amino acids. V was pared by 5 bases and J by 4 bases, with 8 bases between. The DNA for the CDR3 is TGTGCCAGTAGTTGGGGGGCCACCGGGGAGCTGTTTTTT. This sequence encodes CASSWGATGELFF.

This clonotype has only a few counts. The chain carries TRBV25-1 and TRBJ2-2; possible D gene TRBD2, 6 bases. Germline CDR1 reads MGHDK; CDR2 reads SYGVNS. This CDR3 is built from 16 residues. V lost 6 bases to trimming and J lost 0 bases, with 14 bases between them. CDR3 nucleotides: TGTGCCAGCAGGAACCCGGGAGCTGCGAACACCGGGGAGCTGTTTTTT. Translated, it gives CASRNPGAANTGELFF. Combining the CDR3 with reference TRBV25-1 and TRBJ2-2 gives the whole variable domain EADIYQTPRYLVIGTGKKITLECSQTMGHDKMYWYQQDPGMELHLIHYSYGVNSTEKGDLSSESTVSRIRTEHFPLTLESARPSHTSQYLCASRNPGAANTGELFFGEGSRLTVL.

This clonotype showed up many times. The V gene is TRBV25-1, the J gene TRBJ1-1; a weak D match, TRBD1 (5 bases). The CDR3 runs 15 residues. With 0 bases removed from V and 5 bases from J, the gap between germline ends came to 13 bases. The germline V gene has CDR1 MGHDK and CDR2 SYGVNS. The CDR3 DNA is TGTGCCAGCAGTGAATACGGAGACGGGGGTACTGAAGCTTTCTTT. Translating gives CASSEYGDGGTEAFF.

This clonotype was seen a few times. The chain is built from TRBV11-2 and TRBJ2-1; the match to TRBD2 covers 12 bases. V dropped 1 base and J dropped 8; count of bases not matched to a gene: 12. Germline assignment: CDR1 SGHAT and CDR2 FQNNGV. The CDR3 totals 18 residues. The CDR3 protein is CASSLVFWSTSGSDEQFF. As DNA, the CDR3 is TGTGCCAGCAGCTTAGTATTTTGGTCGACTAGCGGGAGCGATGAGCAGTTCTTC. Supplemented by reference TRBV11-2 and TRBJ2-1, the full variable domain reads EAGVAQSPRYKIIEKRQSVAFWCNPISGHATLYWYQQILGQGPKLLIQFQNNGVVDDSQLPKDRFSAERLKGVDSTLKIQPAKLEDSAVYLCASSLVFWSTSGSDEQFFGPGTRLTVL.

This chain links TRBV28 with TRBJ1-4; D is unclear. CDR1 is MDHEN and CDR2 is SYDVKM in the germline V gene. V gave up 2 bases and J gave up 7 bases, with 14 bases separating them. This CDR3 spans 15 amino acids. CDR3 sequence: CASSLKEGRGEKLFF. CDR3 nucleotide sequence: TGTGCCAGCAGTTTAAAGGAGGGAAGAGGTGAAAAACTGTTTTTT.